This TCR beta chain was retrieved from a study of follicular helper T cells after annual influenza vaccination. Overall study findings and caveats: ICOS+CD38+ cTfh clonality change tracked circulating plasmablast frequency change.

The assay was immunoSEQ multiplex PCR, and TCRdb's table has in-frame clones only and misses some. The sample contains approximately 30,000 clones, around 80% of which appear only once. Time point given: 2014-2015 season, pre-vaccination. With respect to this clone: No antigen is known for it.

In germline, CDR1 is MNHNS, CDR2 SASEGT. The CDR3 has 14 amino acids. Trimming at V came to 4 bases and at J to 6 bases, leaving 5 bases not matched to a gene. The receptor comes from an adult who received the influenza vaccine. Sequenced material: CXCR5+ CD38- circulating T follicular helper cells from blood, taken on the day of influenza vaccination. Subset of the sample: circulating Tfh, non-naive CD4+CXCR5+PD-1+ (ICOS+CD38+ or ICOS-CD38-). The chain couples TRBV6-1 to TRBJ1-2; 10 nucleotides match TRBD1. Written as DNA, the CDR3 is TGTGCCAGCAGTGCTGGACAGGGGGTCCATGGCTACACCTTC. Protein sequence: CASSAGQGVHGYTF.